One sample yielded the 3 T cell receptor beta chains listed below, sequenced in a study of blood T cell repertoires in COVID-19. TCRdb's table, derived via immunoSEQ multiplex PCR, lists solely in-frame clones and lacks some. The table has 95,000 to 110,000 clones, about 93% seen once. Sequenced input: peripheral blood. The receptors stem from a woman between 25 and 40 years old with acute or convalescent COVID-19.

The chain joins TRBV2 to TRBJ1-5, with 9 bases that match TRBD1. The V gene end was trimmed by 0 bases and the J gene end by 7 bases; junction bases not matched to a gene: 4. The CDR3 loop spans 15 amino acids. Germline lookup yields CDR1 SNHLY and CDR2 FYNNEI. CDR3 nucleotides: TGTGCCAGCAGTGAAGCCGGGACAGGGCAACAGCCCCAGCATTTT. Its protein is CASSEAGTGQQPQHF. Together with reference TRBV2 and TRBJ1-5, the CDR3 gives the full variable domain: EPEVTQTPSHQVTQMGQEVILRCVPISNHLYFYWYRQILGQKVEFLVSFYNNEISEKSEIFDDQFSVERPDGSNFTLKIRSTKLEDSAMYFCASSEAGTGQQPQHFGDGTRLSIL.

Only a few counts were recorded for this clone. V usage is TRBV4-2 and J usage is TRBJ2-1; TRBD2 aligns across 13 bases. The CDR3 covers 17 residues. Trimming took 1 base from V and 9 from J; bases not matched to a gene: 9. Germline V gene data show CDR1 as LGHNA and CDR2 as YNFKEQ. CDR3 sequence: CASSQALAGGPEGEQFF. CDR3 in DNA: TGTGCCAGCAGCCAAGCACTAGCGGGGGGGCCTGAAGGTGAGCAGTTCTTC.

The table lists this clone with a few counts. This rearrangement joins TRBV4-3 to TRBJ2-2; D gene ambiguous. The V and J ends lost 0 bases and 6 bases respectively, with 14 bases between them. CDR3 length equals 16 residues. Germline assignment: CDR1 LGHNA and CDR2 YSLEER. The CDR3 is CASSQDTFTPAGELFF. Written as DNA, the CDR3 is TGCGCCAGCAGCCAAGATACTTTTACTCCGGCCGGGGAGCTGTTTTTT.